These 29 T cell receptor beta chains originate from one sample sequenced in a study of T cell responses to AZD1222 COVID-19 vaccine. Clones were sequenced by immunoSEQ multiplex PCR, and TCRdb holds only the in-frame ones, with some missing. Of 200,000 to 250,000 clones listed, roughly 94% are singletons. Specimen: peripheral blood, collected 28 days after the second dose of the MenACWY control vaccine. These receptors originate from an adult who received the MenACWY meningococcal vaccine as a control.

The chain has TRBV28 and TRBJ2-7, with D maybe TRBD1 (5 bases). The CDR3 totals 15 residues. Germline V gene sequence: CDR1 MDHEN, CDR2 SYDVKM. The V gene lost 2 bases and the J gene lost 2 bases, with 13 bases spanning the gap. The chain's CDR3 is CASSLTGISTYEQYF. Here the CDR3 DNA reads TGTGCCAGCAGTTTAACAGGCATTTCGACCTACGAGCAGTACTTC.

This chain links TRBV9 with TRBJ1-2; 7 bases line up with TRBD1. V dropped 4 bases and J dropped 4; count of bases not matched to a gene: 13. The CDR3 is made up of 16 amino acids. Germline CDR1 and CDR2: SGDLS and YYNGEE. The CDR3 spells CASSQLSGTAFYGYTF. The CDR3 DNA reads TGTGCCAGCAGCCAACTCTCAGGGACAGCTTTCTATGGCTACACCTTC. Combining the CDR3 with reference TRBV9 and TRBJ1-2 gives the whole variable domain DSGVTQTPKHLITATGQRVTLRCSPRSGDLSVYWYQQSLDQGLQFLIQYYNGEERAKGNILERFSAQQFPDLHSELNLSSLELGDSALYFCASSQLSGTAFYGYTFGSGTRLTVV.

This chain uses TRBV30 with TRBJ1-1, with D maybe TRBD1 (6 bases). V gave up 7 bases and J gave up 4 bases, with 16 bases separating them. This CDR3 is 13 amino acids long. Germline loops: CDR1 GTSNPN, CDR2 SVGIG (reference sequence). DNA for the CDR3: TGTGCCTCCTCGGGGGGCCTGGGCACTGAAGCTTTCTTT. This translates into CASSGGLGTEAFF.

The rearrangement links TRBV5-1 to TRBJ2-7, with D possibly matching TRBD1 (6 bases). The V end was cut by 0 bases, the J end by 5 bases, with 12 bases between. The germline CDR1 and CDR2 sequences are SGHRS and YFSETQ. The length of the CDR3 is 14 residues. The CDR3 DNA sequence: TGCGCCAGCAGCTTGGCCGTACAGGGTAACGAGCAGTACTTC. Encoded protein: CASSLAVQGNEQYF.

This chain joins TRBV2 and TRBJ2-7; TRBD1 matches at 9 bases. Germline V gene sequence: CDR1 SNHLY, CDR2 FYNNEI. V lost 5 bases and J lost 6; bases outside the gene matches: 14. The CDR3 runs 16 residues. The CDR3 here is CASSPRPGQGSFEQYF. For the CDR3, the DNA is TGTGCCAGCAGTCCGCGGCCGGGACAGGGTTCGTTCGAGCAGTACTTC.

V usage is TRBV29-1 and J usage is TRBJ1-1, with D possibly TRBD1 on 6 matching bases. V lost 6 bases and J 6 bases, leaving 17 bases between the germline ends. This CDR3 contains 13 residues. Per the germline V gene, CDR1 is SQVTM and CDR2 is ANQGSEA. In DNA form, the CDR3 reads TGCAGCGTCTTACAGGGCCCTGGCTCTGAAGCTTTCTTT. This sequence encodes CSVLQGPGSEAFF.

The CDR3 loop reads CASSWTGTSSRSTDTQYF. The CDR3 nucleotides are TGTGCCAGCAGCTGGACCGGGACTAGTAGTCGAAGCACAGATACGCAGTATTTT. The V gene is TRBV5-5, the J gene TRBJ2-3, with 8 bases lining up with TRBD2. V shed 3 bases and J 0 bases; nucleotides not matched to a gene: 12. In germline, CDR1 is SGHKS, CDR2 YYEKEE (reference sequence). This CDR3 comprises 18 residues.

The CDR3 sequence: CASSLHRGASGSYEQYF. Here the CDR3 DNA reads TGTGCCAGCAGCTTACATAGGGGGGCTAGCGGGTCCTACGAGCAGTACTTC. This chain connects TRBV7-2 to TRBJ2-7; 8 bases line up with TRBD2. Germline trimming cut 2 bases from V and 1 base from J; bases unmatched to any gene: 10. CDR1 SGHTA and CDR2 FQGNSA come from the germline V gene. This CDR3 is built from 17 residues.

The chain links TRBV29-1 to TRBJ1-2; 10 nucleotides align to TRBD1. Unmatched junction bases numbered 10, after V lost 6 bases and J lost 0 bases. CDR1 and CDR2 (germline): SQVTM, ANQGSEA. CDR3 length: 16 amino acids. The CDR3 loop reads CSVGRQGASANYGYTF. The DNA of the CDR3 is TGCAGCGTGGGGAGACAGGGGGCCTCAGCTAACTATGGCTACACCTTC.

This chain connects TRBV14 to TRBJ2-7, with D perhaps matching TRBD1 or TRBD2 (6 bases each). The CDR3 covers 15 residues. Germline V lookup: CDR1 SGHDN, CDR2 FVKESK. V was cut by 0 bases and J by 4 bases, with 13 bases left in between. The CDR3 DNA sequence: TGTGCCAGCAGCCAAGATTGGGGGGCCGGGTACGAGCAGTACTTC. Its protein product is CASSQDWGAGYEQYF.

V is TRBV18 and J is TRBJ1-2; 7 bases fit TRBD1. Germline CDR1 reads KGHSH; CDR2 reads LQKENI. The CDR3 has 16 residues. V dropped 3 bases and J dropped 2; count of bases not matched to a gene: 9. CDR3 in amino acids: CASSPGQAHLNYGYTF. As DNA, the CDR3 is TGTGCCAGCTCACCCGGACAGGCTCATTTAAACTATGGCTACACCTTC.

This rearrangement joins TRBV5-4 to TRBJ2-1, with a weak D call TRBD2 (5 bases). V was clipped by 4 bases and J by 8 bases, with 19 bases between them. Germline CDR1 and CDR2: SGHNT and YYREEE (reference sequence). This CDR3 comprises 15 residues. CDR3 in amino acids: CASSLRRNGGDEQFF. The CDR3 DNA reads as TGTGCCAGCAGCCTAAGACGGAACGGAGGCGATGAGCAGTTCTTC.

This chain joins TRBV14 and TRBJ2-1; 9 positions match TRBD2. Trimming removed 0 bases from V and 5 bases from J; junction bases left unmatched: 5. The CDR3 loop spans 16 amino acids. Germline CDR1 SGHDN, CDR2 FVKESK. The CDR3 bases are TGTGCCAGCAGCCAAGAATTGGGACTAGCAGACAATGAGCAGTTCTTC. Translation: CASSQELGLADNEQFF.

The chain recombines TRBV6-5 with TRBJ2-7, with 7 bases matching TRBD1. CDR3 size: 11 residues. Germline CDR1 reads MNHEY; CDR2 reads SVGAGI. V dropped 8 bases and J dropped 6; count of bases not matched to a gene: 4. The CDR3, as DNA: TGTGCCAGCGACAGGGAGCTCGAGCAGTACTTC. Its translation: CASDRELEQYF.

This chain connects TRBV25-1 to TRBJ1-2; D ambiguous. Germline CDR1 is MGHDK and CDR2 is SYGVNS. This CDR3 is 12 amino acids long. The germline V and J ends were trimmed by 6 bases and 5 bases, with 10 bases remaining between them. CDR3 residues: CASSKGYYGYTF. For the CDR3, the DNA is TGTGCCAGCAGCAAAGGATATTATGGCTACACCTTC.

The chain employs TRBV29-1 and TRBJ2-6; the match to TRBD1 covers 8 bases. This CDR3 comprises 17 residues. Germline lookup yields CDR1 SQVTM and CDR2 ANQGSEA. V lost 7 bases, J lost 2 bases, and 13 bases stayed unmatched. The CDR3 DNA is TGCAGCGCAACCCCACCGGACAGGGCGACTGGGGCCAACGTCCTGACTTTC. Translation gives CSATPPDRATGANVLTF. The full variable domain, rest sourced from reference TRBV29-1 and TRBJ2-6, is SAVISQKPSRDICQRGTSLTIQCQVDSQVTMMFWYRQQPGQSLTLIATANQGSEATYESGFVIDKFPISRPNLTFSTLTVSNMSPEDSSIYLCSATPPDRATGANVLTFGAGSRLTVL.

The chain joins TRBV23-1 to TRBJ2-7; D is unclear. TRBV23-1 is known as an ORF, though its function is uncertain. The CDR3 covers 15 residues. Deletions cut 4 bases from V and 1 base from J, with 14 bases between. CDR3 bases: TGCGCCAGCAGTCTTGTGGACGACATATCCTACGAGCAGTACTTC. Its protein product is CASSLVDDISYEQYF.

The chain uses TRBV4-2 and TRBJ1-2; no clear D. The CDR3 is 14 residues long. The V and J ends lost 4 bases and 2 bases respectively, with 11 bases between them. From germline, CDR1 is LGHNA and CDR2 YNFKEQ. The CDR3 loop reads CASSPLEGNYGYTF. Written as DNA, the CDR3 is TGTGCCAGCAGCCCCCTGGAGGGAAACTATGGCTACACCTTC.

The rearrangement links TRBV3-1 (or the pseudogene TRBV3-2) to TRBJ1-2; maybe TRBD1 (5 bases). V dropped 5 bases and J dropped 10 bases, with 11 bases sitting between them. Germline V gene sequence: CDR1 LGHDT, CDR2 YNNKEL (reference sequence). The CDR3 spans 11 residues. The CDR3 protein is CASSSVGTYTF. The CDR3 nucleotides read TGTGCCAGCAGCTCGGTCGGGACCTACACCTTC.

The rearrangement uses TRBV28 and TRBJ2-5; no clear D gene. The CDR3 sequence is 14 residues long. Trimming removed 7 bases from V and 4 bases from J, with 16 bases in between. Germline V gene lookup returns CDR1 MDHEN and CDR2 SYDVKM. The CDR3: CASTPPGVTETQYF. The CDR3 region has the DNA TGTGCCAGCACCCCTCCTGGGGTTACAGAGACCCAGTACTTC.

The gene calls are TRBV10-3 and TRBJ2-7, with TRBD1 matching 9 bases. The CDR3 totals 16 residues. Germline loops: CDR1 ENHRY, CDR2 SYGVKD. The J segment lost 5 bases and the V segment lost 4 bases, leaving 12 bases of the junction unmatched. DNA of the CDR3: TGTGCCATCAGTGCCCTGTCCGGGACAGGGCCCCACGAGCAGTACTTC. It yields the protein CAISALSGTGPHEQYF.

The V gene is TRBV14, the J gene TRBJ2-7, with 9 bases matching TRBD2. V was clipped by 2 bases and J by 0 bases; unmatched bases: 2. This CDR3 comprises 15 residues. CDR1 is SGHDN and CDR2 is FVKESK in the germline V gene. In nucleotides, the CDR3 is TGTGCCAGCAGCCAACAAGCGGGGGGCTCCTACGAGCAGTACTTC. Protein product: CASSQQAGGSYEQYF.

This chain uses TRBV29-1 with TRBJ2-3; no clear D. The CDR3 spans 13 residues. Germline V gene sequence: CDR1 SQVTM, CDR2 ANQGSEA. Trimming removed 3 bases from V and 2 bases from J, with 9 bases in between. CDR3 bases: TGCAGCGTTGACCTCTCCCCCACAGATACGCAGTATTTT. Translation gives CSVDLSPTDTQYF.

The chain couples TRBV5-1 to TRBJ2-7, with D perhaps TRBD1 (6 bases). Trimming stripped 1 base from V and 5 bases from J, with 13 bases between. CDR1 is SGHRS and CDR2 is YFSETQ in the germline V gene. There are 14 residues in the CDR3. In DNA, the CDR3 is TGCGCCAGCAGCTTGAACAGGGCGGTTGACGAGCAGTACTTC. Amino acid sequence: CASSLNRAVDEQYF.

The J gene is TRBJ1-3, the V gene TRBV28; D remains ambiguous. The CDR3 is 15 residues long. The germline gives CDR1 MDHEN, CDR2 SYDVKM. V gave up 5 bases and J gave up 2 bases, with 13 bases separating them. The CDR3 nucleotides read TGTGCCAGCAGTCGCCGGGCCTCGGCTGGAAACACCATATATTTT. Encoded protein: CASSRRASAGNTIYF.

The V and J genes are TRBV7-9 and TRBJ2-7, with D maybe TRBD1 (6 bases). V was trimmed by 5 bases and J by 5 bases, leaving 16 bases between them. There are 14 residues in the CDR3. Germline V gene sequence: CDR1 SEHNR, CDR2 FQNEAQ (reference sequence). As DNA, the CDR3 is TGTGCCAGCAGCCTAAGGGCAGGGGTTGACGAGCAGTACTTC. Protein product: CASSLRAGVDEQYF. Together with reference TRBV7-9 and TRBJ2-7, the CDR3 gives the full variable domain: DTGVSQNPRHKITKRGQNVTFRCDPISEHNRLYWYRQTLGQGPEFLTYFQNEAQLEKSRLLSDRFSAERPKGSFSTLEIQRTEQGDSAMYLCASSLRAGVDEQYFGPGTRLTVT.

This chain uses TRBV29-1 with TRBJ2-7; TRBD2 matches at 9 bases. The CDR3 totals 14 residues. Germline assignment: CDR1 SQVTM and CDR2 ANQGSEA. J gave up 7 bases and V 3 bases, and 10 bases lay outside the gene matches. The CDR3 protein is CSVEYGSSGTEQYF. The CDR3 coding sequence is TGCAGCGTTGAGTATGGTTCTAGCGGGACTGAGCAGTACTTC.

V usage is TRBV9 and J usage is TRBJ2-1; TRBD2 matches at 7 bases. This CDR3 is 17 amino acids long. Trimming cost V 0 bases and J 5 bases; bases outside gene matches: 11. Per the germline V gene, CDR1 is SGDLS and CDR2 is YYNGEE. Here the CDR3 reads CASSVERSAGDHNEQFF. In DNA, the CDR3 is TGTGCCAGCAGCGTAGAGCGGTCGGCGGGAGATCACAATGAGCAGTTCTTC.

The chain links TRBV5-1 to TRBJ2-1; the D gene is possibly TRBD1 (6 bases). This CDR3 comprises 14 residues. CDR1 is SGHRS, CDR2 YFSETQ, per germline. V was cut by 4 bases and J by 6 bases, with 14 bases left in between. CDR3 DNA: TGCGCCAGCAGCCTCGGACAGTTGAGCAATGAGCAGTTCTTC. Translating gives CASSLGQLSNEQFF.